Each of the 12 T cell receptor beta chains below was sequenced from the same sample in a study of cytomegalovirus exposure and HLA in healthy donors. A multiplex PCR was run with 60 Vbeta primers and 13 Jbeta primers. Some clones are missing from TCRdb's copy, which holds only in-frame ones; the method was immunoSEQ multiplex PCR. The data contain roughly 100,000 clones, around four fifths of them singletons. Sequenced material: PBMCs. The receptor set was obtained from a man aged 25-40 years in good health and CMV-seronegative.

This clone was seen only once. The V call is TRBV7-9, the J call TRBJ2-2; TRBD1 is a possible D gene (6 bases). Trimming removed 1 base at V and 3 bases at J, with 15 bases between. CDR1 is SEHNR and CDR2 is FQNEAQ in the germline V gene (reference sequence). This CDR3 has 17 amino acids. The CDR3 nucleotides are TGTGCCAGCAGCTTAGGTTATGGAGCAGGGGACACCGGGGAGCTGTTTTTT. It specifies CASSLGYGAGDTGELFF.

The chain employs TRBV6-4 and TRBJ2-3; TRBD2 might be the D (6 bases). The V gene lost 0 bases and the J gene lost 5 bases, with 6 bases spanning the gap. The CDR3 sequence is 13 residues long. Germline-derived CDR1 and CDR2 are MRHNA and SNTAGT. The CDR3 region has the DNA TGTGCCAGCAGTGACTCGCGGGGAGATACGCAGTATTTT. Translation: CASSDSRGDTQYF.

CDR3: CASRPGQGSSEKLFF. The CDR3 nucleotides read TGTGCCAGTAGACCGGGACAGGGTTCGTCCGAAAAACTGTTTTTT. The chain joins TRBV19 to TRBJ1-4, with 9 nucleotides matching TRBD1. CDR1 is LNHDA and CDR2 is SQIVND in the germline V gene (reference sequence). The trim removed 6 bases at V and 8 bases at J, leaving 10 bases unmatched. This CDR3 is 15 amino acids long.

The chain couples TRBV6-1 to TRBJ1-2, with D possibly matching TRBD1 (6 bases). V gave up 2 bases and J gave up 2 bases, with 12 bases separating them. Germline loops: CDR1 MNHNS, CDR2 SASEGT. The CDR3 extends over 15 amino acids. The chain's CDR3 is CASSESPGENYGYTF. In DNA, the CDR3 is TGTGCCAGCAGTGAAAGTCCAGGGGAAAACTATGGCTACACCTTC.

The chain joins TRBV30 to TRBJ2-1; 12 nucleotides match TRBD1. The CDR3 runs 14 residues. The junction had 5 bases not matched to a gene; V was cut back by 5 bases and J by 6 bases. CDR1 and CDR2 (germline): GTSNPN, SVGIG (reference sequence). Here the CDR3 reads CAWGTGGPRNEQFF. The CDR3 region has the DNA TGTGCCTGGGGGACAGGGGGCCCGCGCAATGAGCAGTTCTTC.

The chain links TRBV9 to TRBJ2-3, with TRBD2 matching over 7 bases. Germline CDR1 and CDR2: SGDLS and YYNGEE. This CDR3 has 15 amino acids. V lost 0 bases to trimming and J lost 4 bases; unmatched junction nucleotides: 5. CDR3 DNA: TGTGCCAGCAGCGTAGTAGGGGAGGGCTCAGATACGCAGTATTTT. The encoded protein is CASSVVGEGSDTQYF. Filled out from reference TRBV9 and TRBJ2-3, the complete variable domain reads DSGVTQTPKHLITATGQRVTLRCSPRSGDLSVYWYQQSLDQGLQFLIQYYNGEERAKGNILERFSAQQFPDLHSELNLSSLELGDSALYFCASSVVGEGSDTQYFGPGTRLTVL.

The chain uses TRBV5-4 and TRBJ2-7; TRBD2 agrees at 11 bases. The CDR3 extends over 15 amino acids. V shed 4 bases, J shed 4 bases, and the junction held 7 bases outside the gene matches. Germline CDR1 SGHNT, CDR2 YYREEE (reference sequence). The CDR3 DNA reads TGTGCCAGCAGCAGAGGGACTAGCGGACAATACGAGCAGTACTTC. Protein: CASSRGTSGQYEQYF.

The chain carries TRBV27 and TRBJ2-2; TRBD2 is a possible D gene (6 bases). CDR3 size: 16 residues. Deletions cut 6 bases from V and 4 bases from J, with 18 bases between. Per germline, CDR1 MNHEY and CDR2 SMNVEV (reference sequence). For the CDR3, the DNA is TGTGCCAGCAGAGGCGGGGCCATAGGTAGCACCGGGGAGCTGTTTTTT. This codes for CASRGGAIGSTGELFF.

The chain is built from TRBV6-1 and TRBJ2-7; D is perhaps TRBD1 (6 bases). Germline values: CDR1 MNHNS, CDR2 SASEGT. This CDR3 contains 14 residues. Trimming took 6 bases from V and 3 from J, leaving 15 bases between them. CDR3 nucleotides: TGTGCCAGCAGCGAAATTCCACAGGGCTACGAGCAGTACTTC. This gives the protein CASSEIPQGYEQYF.

This rearrangement joins TRBV14 to TRBJ2-1, with 10 bases that match TRBD2. The V and J ends lost 1 base and 6 bases, in that order; junction bases with no gene match: 12. Germline V lookup: CDR1 SGHDN, CDR2 FVKESK. The CDR3 extends over 18 amino acids. The CDR3 DNA follows: TGTGCCAGCAGCCAAGCCGGGACTAGCGCCTGGAGTGGCAATGAGCAGTTCTTC. It codes for CASSQAGTSAWSGNEQFF.

This chain links TRBV29-1 with TRBJ2-1; 7 bases match TRBD1. The V and J ends lost 7 bases and 9 bases, in that order; junction bases with no gene match: 12. Germline V CDR1 and CDR2: SQVTM, ANQGSEA. The CDR3 loop spans 13 amino acids. DNA for the CDR3: TGCAGCGCCCGACAGGGACGGGGAAGTGAGCAGTTCTTC. This encodes CSARQGRGSEQFF.

V and J are TRBV11-2 and TRBJ2-2, with 8 bases aligning to TRBD2. The V gene's germline CDR1 is SGHAT and CDR2 FQNNGV. This CDR3 has 19 amino acids. Unmatched junction bases numbered 10, after V lost 0 bases and J lost 1 base. The CDR3 loop is CASSLDQLYGGVNTGELFF. In DNA, the CDR3 is TGTGCCAGCAGCTTAGACCAACTGTACGGGGGGGTGAACACCGGGGAGCTGTTTTTT.